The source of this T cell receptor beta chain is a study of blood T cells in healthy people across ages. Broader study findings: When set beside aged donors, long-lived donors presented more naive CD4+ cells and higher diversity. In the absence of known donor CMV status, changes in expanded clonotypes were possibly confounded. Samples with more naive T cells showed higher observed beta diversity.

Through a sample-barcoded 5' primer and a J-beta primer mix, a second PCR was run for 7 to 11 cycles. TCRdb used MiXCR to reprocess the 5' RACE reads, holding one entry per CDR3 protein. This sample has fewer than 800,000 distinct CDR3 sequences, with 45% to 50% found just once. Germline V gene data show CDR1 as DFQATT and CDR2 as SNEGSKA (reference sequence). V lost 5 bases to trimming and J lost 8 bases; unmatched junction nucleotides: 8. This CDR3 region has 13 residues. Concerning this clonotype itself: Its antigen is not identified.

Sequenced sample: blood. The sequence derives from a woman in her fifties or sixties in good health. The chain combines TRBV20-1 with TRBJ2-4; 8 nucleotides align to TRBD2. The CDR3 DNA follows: TGCAGTGCTCATCGCGGGACTAGTTACATTCAGTACTTC. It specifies CSAHRGTSYIQYF.